This record looks at one T cell receptor beta chain sequence and its context. Its antigen is unknown. This entry belongs to a study of T cell responses to AZD1222 COVID-19 vaccine. Study outcomes and limitations: Donor demographics were predominantly white British with a female majority; clonal diversity may be underestimated. When two AZD1222 doses had been given, Spike-specific TCR breadth and depth rose. Recipients of AZD1222 seropositive at baseline numbered only 6 or 7. Vaccine-associated CD4 TCRs spanned spike, dominant at 160-218 and 743-854.

TCRdb's table, derived via immunoSEQ multiplex PCR, lists solely in-frame clones and lacks some. The table has 90,000 to 120,000 clones, roughly 91% seen once. V was clipped by 1 base and J by 10 bases, with 7 bases between them. The CDR3 length is 11 residues. Sample: peripheral blood, taken on day 0 of AZD1222 vaccination. This sequence originates from an adult in good health. The chain is built from TRBV12-3 or TRBV12-4 and TRBJ1-1; no clear D. The CDR3 is CASSLGSRAFF. In DNA form, the CDR3 reads TGTGCCAGCAGTTTAGGTAGCAGAGCTTTCTTT.